The T cell receptor (beta chain) under discussion was sequenced for a study of cytomegalovirus exposure and HLA in healthy donors. Study-wide results and caveats: A later analysis reportedly identified an Asian-associated ancestry cluster as carrying fewer N-insertions than the roughly 670-donor mean. According to an earlier analysis, most TCR beta V segments yielded productive rearrangements about 87% or about 30% of the time. In a later analysis, HLA-C alleles had the fewest associated TCRs, DRB1 alleles the most.

60 Vbeta and 13 Jbeta primers were used in PCR. Profiled with immunoSEQ multiplex PCR; TCRdb holds only in-frame clones, not every one. There are about 54,000 clones in the sample; roughly 84% occur only once, and approximately 3% lies in the top ten. CDR1 and CDR2 from the germline V gene are SGHTA and FQGNSA. This CDR3 has 14 residues. Between the trimmed V and J ends, which lost 0 bases and 9 bases, there was a span of 9 bases. Note on this clone: Its antigen is currently unknown.

The TCR originated in a woman aged 18-29 years in good health and CMV-seronegative. This rearrangement joins TRBV7-2 to TRBJ1-6; D is uncertain. Sequenced material: PBMCs. The CDR3 DNA reads TGTGCCAGCAGCTTAGCGCGGGCTTCTTCACCCCTCCACTTT. It translates to CASSLARASSPLHF.